The present T cell receptor (beta chain) was sequenced within a study of T-cell reconstitution after alpha-beta-depleted transplantation in children. Study results and caveats: Newly produced T cells mostly provided counts and TCRbeta diversity after one year, as hyperexpanded clones declined.

This clonotype was found many times. Its antigen remains unknown. V shed 5 bases and J 0 bases; nucleotides not matched to a gene: 7. Germline V gene data show CDR1 as SQVTM and CDR2 as ANQGSEA. CDR3 length equals 17 residues. This sample's TCRbeta library carried unique molecular identifier barcodes. MiXCR was run by TCRdb on the PCR reads, yielding one entry per CDR3 protein. Counted here are about 470,000 distinct CDR3 sequences, around 46% occurring once; the ten biggest clones make up approximately 25%. The sequencing here drew on PBMCs, taken before TCRalphabeta/CD19-depleted stem cell transplant. The receptor's source is a girl aged 2 to 9 with aplastic anemia, due to receive a stem cell transplant. This chain links TRBV29-1 with TRBJ2-6; 10 bases agree with TRBD1. The CDR3 bases are TGCAGCGTTAGGGGACAGGGGAGCCCCTCTGGGGCCAACGTCCTGACTTTC. It yields the protein CSVRGQGSPSGANVLTF.